The rows below give T cell receptor beta chains drawn from one sample of a study of OX40 agonist ivuxolimab in advanced cancers. The table came from immunoSEQ multiplex PCR; TCRdb's copy has only in-frame clones and leaves some out. This table holds 80,000 to 100,000 clones, around nine tenths found once. Here the sequenced sample was CD4+ or CD8+ T cells sorted from blood, taken in a trial of the OX40 agonist ivuxolimab. These receptors were collected from an adult with an advanced solid tumor such as melanoma, head and neck, liver or kidney cancer. The CDR3 runs from the conserved cysteine through the conserved F or W. The order of the fields is V gene, clone size, D gene, J gene, CDR3 protein, CDR3 DNA. A D gene is named only where the DNA matches it firmly. The size entry is marked missing in some rows and otherwise reads once, few, many or a size class.

V gene: TRBV7-9; clone size: .; D gene: .; J gene: TRBJ1-1; CDR3 protein: CASRSTGHLNTEAFF; CDR3 DNA: TGTGCCAGCAGGTCAACGGGACACCTGAACACTGAAGCTTTCTTT
V gene: TRBV6-5; clone size: few; D gene: .; J gene: TRBJ1-5; CDR3 protein: CASSTSNQPQHF; CDR3 DNA: TGTGCCAGCAGCACTAGCAATCAGCCCCAGCATTTT
V gene: TRBV11-2; clone size: .; D gene: .; J gene: TRBJ2-3; CDR3 protein: CASSLGSGGLTDTQYF; CDR3 DNA: TGTGCCAGCAGCTTAGGCTCGGGGGGCCTCACAGATACGCAGTATTTT
V gene: TRBV4-3; clone size: once; D gene: .; J gene: TRBJ1-1; CDR3 protein: CASSQVGANTEAFF; CDR3 DNA: TGCGCCAGCAGCCAAGTGGGAGCGAACACTGAAGCTTTCTTT
V gene: TRBV4-2; clone size: .; D gene: TRBD1; J gene: TRBJ2-2; CDR3 protein: CASSQDLIGQVPSGELFF; CDR3 DNA: TGTGCCAGCAGCCAAGATCTTATCGGACAGGTACCCTCCGGGGAGCTGTTTTTT
V gene: TRBV4-3; clone size: .; D gene: .; J gene: TRBJ1-2; CDR3 protein: CASSQEPGDGYTF; CDR3 DNA: TGCGCCAGCAGCCAAGAACCGGGGGATGGCTACACCTTC
V gene: TRBV28; clone size: .; D gene: .; J gene: TRBJ2-1; CDR3 protein: CASKGTTYNEQFF; CDR3 DNA: TGTGCCAGCAAGGGGACAACCTACAATGAGCAGTTCTTC
V gene: TRBV2; clone size: few; D gene: TRBD1; J gene: TRBJ2-2; CDR3 protein: CASSTRTGNTGELFF; CDR3 DNA: TGTGCCAGCAGTACCAGGACAGGGAACACCGGGGAGCTGTTTTTT
V gene: TRBV27; clone size: few; D gene: .; J gene: TRBJ2-3; CDR3 protein: CASSFFETQGDTQYF; CDR3 DNA: TGTGCCAGCAGTTTCTTCGAGACTCAGGGAGATACGCAGTATTTT
V gene: TRBV28; clone size: .; D gene: TRBD2; J gene: TRBJ2-2; CDR3 protein: CASILRGGVTGELFF; CDR3 DNA: TGTGCCAGCATCTTACGGGGGGGCGTCACCGGGGAGCTGTTTTTT